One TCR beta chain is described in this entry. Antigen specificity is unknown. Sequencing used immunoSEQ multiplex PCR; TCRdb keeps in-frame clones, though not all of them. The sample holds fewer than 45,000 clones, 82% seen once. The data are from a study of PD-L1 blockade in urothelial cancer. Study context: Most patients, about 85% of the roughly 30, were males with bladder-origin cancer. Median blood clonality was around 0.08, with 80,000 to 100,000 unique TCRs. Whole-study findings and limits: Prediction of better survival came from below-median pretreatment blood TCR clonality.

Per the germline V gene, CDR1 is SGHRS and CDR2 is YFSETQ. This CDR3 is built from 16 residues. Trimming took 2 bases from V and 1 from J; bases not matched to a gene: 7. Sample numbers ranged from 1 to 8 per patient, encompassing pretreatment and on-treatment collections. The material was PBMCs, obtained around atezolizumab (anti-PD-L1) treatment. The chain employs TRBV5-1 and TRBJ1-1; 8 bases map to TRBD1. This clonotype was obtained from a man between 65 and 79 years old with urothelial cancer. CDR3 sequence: CASSFGTGLSNTEAFF. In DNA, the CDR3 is TGCGCCAGCAGCTTTGGGACAGGCCTTTCGAACACTGAAGCTTTCTTT.